The clone carrying this T cell receptor beta chain has just a few counts. As yet, its antigen is unknown. The authors sorted CD4+ naive, central memory, regulatory and stem cell-like memory cells via CD45RO/CCR7/CD25/CD127/CD95/CD27. Sort purity for all populations was recorded as exceeding 98%. The entry originates in a study of beta chain features in type 1 diabetes. The CDR3 has 13 amino acids. The germline gives CDR1 MGHRA, CDR2 YSYEKL. Trimming stripped 1 base from V and 4 bases from J, with 5 bases between. The investigators reverse transcribed all of the isolated RNA, so they sequenced expressed TCRB transcripts. Assay used: immunoSEQ multiplex PCR; TCRdb lists only in-frame clones, some missing. The sample holds about 370,000 clones, around 10% seen once. The study's findings and limits: TCRB CDR3s were moderately but significantly shorter in Type 1 diabetes patients in all four CD4+ subsets.

The receptor comes from a man between 25 and 39 years old with type 1 diabetes. The sequencing sample was made of central memory CD4+ T cells from blood. The gene calls are TRBV4-1 and TRBJ2-1; D not resolved. The CDR3 nucleotides are TGCGCCAGCAGCCAAGCCATATACAATGAGCAGTTCTTC. It translates to CASSQAIYNEQFF.